This TCR beta chain was profiled in a study of glioma-infiltrating T cells after dendritic cell vaccination. In the study overall: Autologous tumor lysate-pulsed dendritic cell vaccination was given between about 2002 and 2013.

The CDR3 loop spans 15 amino acids. V dropped 5 bases and J dropped 2; count of bases not matched to a gene: 8. The germline gives CDR1 SGHAT, CDR2 FQNNGV. Remarks on this clone: Its target is not known.

Overall study findings and caveats: No direct clonality-survival link was found; a diverse polyclonal response may matter.

Assay used: immunoSEQ multiplex PCR; TCRdb lists only in-frame clones, some missing. Of tens of thousands of clones in the sample, about 84% were seen once. The chain has TRBV11-2 and TRBJ2-5; 7 nucleotides match TRBD1. The TCR was taken from a human donor with glioblastoma. This sample comprised blood, obtained before dendritic cell vaccination. The CDR3 sequence: CASSSQPGQQETQYF. The CDR3 DNA is TGTGCCAGCAGCAGCCAACCGGGACAGCAAGAGACCCAGTACTTC. Together with reference TRBV11-2 and TRBJ2-5, the CDR3 gives the full variable domain: EAGVAQSPRYKIIEKRQSVAFWCNPISGHATLYWYQQILGQGPKLLIQFQNNGVVDDSQLPKDRFSAERLKGVDSTLKIQPAKLEDSAVYLCASSSQPGQQETQYFGPGTRLLVL.